This T cell receptor beta chain appears in the sequencing data of a study of T cells in women clearing cervical HPV infection. For the study at large: Cases: HPV16-related CIN3 or worse on histology, a couple of invasive cancers. Controls' single incident HPV16 infection cleared within 12 months without precancer.

Regarding this clone: Its specificity is unknown. The DNA ends 3 residues before the CDR3 does, and the rest of the CDR3 is filled in from the germline J gene.

Profiling relied on immunoSEQ multiplex PCR, and the TCRdb table lists in-frame clones only, not all of them. The specimen's table records about 32,000 clones. This CDR3 contains 15 residues. Germline values: CDR1 SGHRS, CDR2 YFSETQ. Losses at the gene ends were 3 bases for V and 0 bases for J; bases not matched to a gene: 5. General observations from the study: Repertoire richness, not evenness, was significantly elevated in CIN3+ cases versus controls.

The chain uses TRBV5-1 and TRBJ1-1, with 7 positions matching TRBD1. Specimen: blood buffy coat. This TCR came from a woman between 18 and 70 years old with a cervical HPV16 infection that either progressed to CIN3+ or cleared (not recorded which). The CDR3 region is CASSSLTGLNTEAFF. CDR3 DNA (partial): TGCGCCAGCAGCTCATTGACAGGGTTGAACACTGAA.